Each of the 17 T cell receptor beta chains below was sequenced from the same sample in a study of identical twins. TCRdb called the 5' RACE reads again in MiXCR, with one record for every CDR3 protein. Here the sample spans approximately 260,000 distinct CDR3 sequences, 11% to 15% being singletons. Material for sequencing was memory (CD45RO+) T cells sorted from blood. The receptor source for this set is a woman between 18 and 30 years old in good health.

The chain joins TRBV6-1 to TRBJ1-2; D gene unclear. Germline V CDR1 and CDR2: MNHNS, SASEGT. V lost 3 bases and J lost 8, with 7 bases in between. The CDR3 is 11 residues long. In nucleotides, the CDR3 is TGTGCCAGCAGTGATATCCGAGGCTACACCTTC. Protein: CASSDIRGYTF.

V usage is TRBV21-1 and J usage is TRBJ2-7; the table names TRBD1, a call not compared with the DNA. TRBV21-1 is classified as a pseudogene. The CDR3 is made up of 14 amino acids. CDR3 amino acids: CASPVRGAGYEQYF. The DNA for the CDR3 is TGTGCCAGTCCGGTAAGGGGGGCCGGGTACGAGCAGTACTTC.

The chain has TRBV10-3 and TRBJ1-1, with unresolved D. Trimming took 4 bases from V and 8 from J, leaving 14 bases between them. The CDR3 is 13 amino acids. Germline V lookup: CDR1 ENHRY, CDR2 SYGVKD. Here the CDR3 DNA reads TGTGCCATCAGTGCTGCACCCACGGCCGAAGCTTTCTTT. Residues: CAISAAPTAEAFF.

This clonotype was found a few times. The chain employs TRBV6-2 or TRBV6-3 and TRBJ2-3; D might be TRBD1 (6 bases). Looked up from germline, CDR1 is MNHEY and CDR2 is SVGEGT. CDR3 length: 16 amino acids. V was clipped by 5 bases and J by 2 bases, with 17 bases between them. Here the CDR3 DNA reads TGTGCCAGCAGTCCGAACAGGGCCGCTATCACAGATACGCAGTATTTT. Translating gives CASSPNRAAITDTQYF.

The rearrangement joins TRBV12-3 or TRBV12-4 to TRBJ2-2; D might be TRBD1 (6 bases). CDR3 length equals 13 residues. V shed 3 bases and J shed 13 bases, with 15 bases lying between them. The CDR3 DNA reads as TGTGCCAGCAGTTTTTACGGACAGACACCGCTGTTTTTT. As protein: CASSFYGQTPLFF.

J is TRBJ2-7 and V is TRBV6-2 or TRBV6-3, with a weak D call TRBD2 (5 bases). The CDR3 length is 13 residues. Trimming took 7 bases from V and 2 from J, leaving 12 bases between them. Germline CDR1 is MNHEY and CDR2 is SVGEGT. CDR3 DNA: TGTGCCAGCAAGCTCTCGGGAACCTACGAGCAGTACTTC. Protein product: CASKLSGTYEQYF.

The table lists this clonotype with many counts. J is TRBJ1-5 and V is TRBV11-2; D possibly corresponds to TRBD1 (5 bases). Per germline, CDR1 SGHAT and CDR2 FQNNGV. This CDR3 has 14 amino acids. Trimming shortened V by 3 bases and J by 2 bases, and 8 bases separated the two germline ends. For the CDR3, the DNA is TGTGCCAGCAGCTTGTCCAGGGGCAATCAGCCCCAGCATTTT. This gives the protein CASSLSRGNQPQHF.

This clonotype was recorded a few times. The V and J genes are TRBV12-3 or TRBV12-4 and TRBJ1-2; the D gene is possibly TRBD1 (6 bases). V gave up 1 base and J gave up 3 bases, with 9 bases separating them. The CDR3 runs to 14 residues. The CDR3 here is CASSLEQGYYGYTF. The CDR3 DNA follows: TGTGCCAGCAGTTTAGAACAGGGTTACTATGGCTACACCTTC.

A few counts support this clonotype. The rearrangement links TRBV11-3 to TRBJ2-1; TRBD2 agrees at 7 bases. The CDR3 spans 15 residues. Losses at the gene ends were 0 bases for V and 6 bases for J; bases not matched to a gene: 5. Looked up from germline, CDR1 is SGHNT and CDR2 is YENEEA. CDR3 coding DNA: TGTGCCAGCAGCTTAGATCTTGGGAGGGCCAATGAGCAGTTCTTC. Translation gives CASSLDLGRANEQFF.

The V call is TRBV7-8, the J call TRBJ2-3; no definite D call. Germline V gene lookup returns CDR1 SGHVS and CDR2 FQNEAQ. This CDR3 region has 15 residues. V dropped 5 bases and J dropped 0 bases, with 12 bases sitting between them. Here the CDR3 reads CASSTRGPSTDTQYF. In nucleotides, the CDR3 is TGTGCCAGCAGCACAAGAGGCCCCAGCACAGATACGCAGTATTTT. The entire variable domain, with the rest obtained from reference TRBV7-8 and TRBJ2-3, is as follows: GAGVSQSPRYKVAKRGQDVALRCDPISGHVSLFWYQQALGQGPEFLTYFQNEAQLDKSGLPSDRFFAERPEGSVSTLKIQRTQQEDSAVYLCASSTRGPSTDTQYFGPGTRLTVL.

V usage is TRBV6-1 and J usage is TRBJ1-1, with D perhaps TRBD1 (6 bases). Per the germline V gene, CDR1 is MNHNS and CDR2 is SASEGT. This CDR3 is built from 14 residues. V was pared by 6 bases and J by 5 bases, with 16 bases between. CDR3 loop: CASRTLQGRTEAFF. The CDR3 DNA sequence: TGTGCCAGCAGGACCCTACAGGGTAGGACTGAAGCTTTCTTT.

The chain carries TRBV27 and TRBJ1-2; D is perhaps TRBD1 (5 bases). The V end lost 8 bases, the J end lost 8 bases, and 24 bases lay between the germline ends. CDR1 is MNHEY and CDR2 is SMNVEV in the germline V gene (reference sequence). This CDR3 has 15 amino acids. The CDR3, as DNA: TGTGCCAGCCCCACCCGGGGGGGGGGAAAGGGCGGCTACACCTTC. It specifies CASPTRGGGKGGYTF.

The chain carries TRBV3-1 and TRBJ2-5; D is undetermined. Trimming cost V 4 bases and J 3 bases, with 12 bases left between them. Germline CDR1 and CDR2: LGHDT and YNNKEL (reference sequence). The CDR3 consists of 14 residues. The CDR3 DNA is TGTGCCAGCAGCCCAAAGAGTTGGAAAGAGACCCAGTACTTC. Translated: CASSPKSWKETQYF.

The chain is built from TRBV5-1 and TRBJ2-1; 14 bases line up with TRBD2. The CDR3 is made up of 14 amino acids. Germline V lookup: CDR1 SGHRS, CDR2 YFSETQ. Losses at the gene ends were 4 bases for V and 9 bases for J; bases not matched to a gene: 3. CDR3 in amino acids: CASSGGTSGSEQFF. The CDR3 DNA is TGCGCCAGCAGCGGAGGGACTAGCGGGAGTGAGCAGTTCTTC.

This clonotype was detected only a few times. The CDR3 is CASSREAVAGELFF. The DNA for the CDR3 is TGTGCCAGCAGCCGGGAGGCGGTGGCCGGGGAGCTGTTTTTT. The V call is TRBV3-1, the J call TRBJ2-2; the D gene is possibly TRBD2 (6 bases). The CDR3 extends over 14 amino acids. Germline V gives CDR1 LGHDT, CDR2 YNNKEL (reference sequence). V was clipped by 4 bases and J by 6 bases, with 12 bases between them.

V usage is TRBV20-1 and J usage is TRBJ2-5, with a weak D call TRBD2 (6 bases). This CDR3 spans 14 amino acids. V shed 0 bases and J shed 2 bases, with 10 bases lying between them. CDR1 is DFQATT and CDR2 is SNEGSKA in the germline V gene (reference sequence). The CDR3 nucleotides read TGCAGTGCTAGAGATGGGAGGACTCAAGAGACCCAGTACTTC. Amino acids: CSARDGRTQETQYF.

This clonotype was seen many times. The CDR3 nucleotides read TGCGCCAGCAGCTTGGGGTGGGGCAGATCGAACACTGAAGCTTTCTTT. Encoded protein: CASSLGWGRSNTEAFF. V usage is TRBV5-1 and J usage is TRBJ1-1; D may be TRBD1 (5 bases). The V end lost 0 bases, the J end lost 1 base, and 13 bases lay between the germline ends. The CDR3 spans 16 residues. Germline V gene sequence: CDR1 SGHRS, CDR2 YFSETQ.